Presented here are 21 T cell receptor beta chains from one specimen sequenced in a study of blood T cell repertoires in COVID-19. Some clones are missing from TCRdb's copy, which holds only in-frame ones; the method was immunoSEQ multiplex PCR. The table has 21,000 or so clones, just over 85% seen once. The sample consisted of peripheral blood. The receptors come from a man aged 50 to 59 with active COVID-19.

The gene calls are TRBV9 and TRBJ2-2, with 9 positions matching TRBD2. The V and J ends lost 1 base and 0 bases, in that order; junction bases with no gene match: 4. The germline CDR1 and CDR2 sequences are SGDLS and YYNGEE. This CDR3 spans 17 amino acids. CDR3 DNA: TGTGCCAGCAGCGTACCTTTAGCGGGGGCGAACACCGGGGAGCTGTTTTTT. Translation: CASSVPLAGANTGELFF.

Written as DNA, the CDR3 is TGTGCCAGCAGCTTAGCGGGGGCAGAGACCCAGTACTTC. Translation gives CASSLAGAETQYF. This chain joins TRBV7-9 and TRBJ2-5, with D maybe TRBD1 (6 bases). The germline CDR1 and CDR2 sequences are SEHNR and FQNEAQ (reference sequence). There are 13 residues in the CDR3. V lost 0 bases, J lost 4 bases, and 6 bases lay in between.

The gene calls are TRBV15 and TRBJ2-7; 8 bases agree with TRBD1. The CDR3 runs to 12 residues. The V and J ends lost 9 bases and 4 bases, in that order; junction bases with no gene match: 5. Germline loops: CDR1 LNHNV, CDR2 YYDKDF (reference sequence). CDR3 protein: CATRGQGYEQYF. The CDR3 bases are TGTGCCACTCGAGGACAGGGTTACGAGCAGTACTTC.

This sequence joins TRBV7-2 and TRBJ2-2, with TRBD2 identical over 7 bases. The V and J ends lost 4 bases and 5 bases, in that order; junction bases with no gene match: 10. The CDR3 runs 16 residues. Germline CDR1 reads SGHTA; CDR2 reads FQGNSA. The DNA of the CDR3 is TGTGCCAGCAGCTCTCCAACGCGGGGGAGGACCGGGGAGCTGTTTTTT. It encodes CASSSPTRGRTGELFF.

The chain is built from TRBV29-1 and TRBJ1-6; possibly TRBD1 for D (5 bases). The length of the CDR3 is 12 residues. Trimming took off 5 bases at V and 5 bases at J, with 7 bases between the two ends. Looked up from germline, CDR1 is SQVTM and CDR2 is ANQGSEA. CDR3 in amino acids: CSVFRDNSPLHF. In nucleotides, the CDR3 is TGCAGCGTTTTCAGGGATAATTCACCCCTCCACTTT. Drawing the rest from reference TRBV29-1 and TRBJ1-6, the complete variable domain is SAVISQKPSRDICQRGTSLTIQCQVDSQVTMMFWYRQQPGQSLTLIATANQGSEATYESGFVIDKFPISRPNLTFSTLTVSNMSPEDSSIYLCSVFRDNSPLHFGNGTRLTVT.

This chain links TRBV7-8 with TRBJ1-4; weak D call: TRBD1 (5 bases). Germline V gene sequence: CDR1 SGHVS, CDR2 FQNEAQ. The CDR3 runs 16 residues. V was cut by 6 bases and J by 5 bases, with 19 bases left in between. The CDR3 here is CASSLITGAGNEKLFF. The CDR3 DNA is TGTGCCAGCAGTCTTATTACTGGGGCGGGAAATGAAAAACTGTTTTTT.

The chain carries TRBV19 and TRBJ1-4, with D perhaps matching TRBD1 (6 bases). Per the germline V gene, CDR1 is LNHDA and CDR2 is SQIVND (reference sequence). The CDR3 has 14 residues. The ends were cut back, 3 bases at V and 8 bases at J, with 13 bases in the middle. CDR3 amino acids: CASSIGTRREKLFF. CDR3 sequence (DNA): TGTGCCAGTAGTATTGGGACACGTCGGGAAAAACTGTTTTTT.

CDR3 coding DNA: TGTGCCAGCAGCCACCGGGGGGGCGAGTCCTACGAGCAGTACTTC. As protein: CASSHRGGESYEQYF. The chain recombines TRBV7-8 with TRBJ2-7, with 8 bases matching TRBD2. CDR1 and CDR2 from the germline V gene are SGHVS and FQNEAQ. The CDR3 consists of 15 residues. V lost 5 bases to trimming and J lost 1 base; unmatched junction nucleotides: 7.

The chain is built from TRBV7-3 and TRBJ2-2; a possible D gene is TRBD2 (6 bases). CDR1 and CDR2 (germline): SGHTA, FQGTGA. V was pared by 6 bases and J by 5 bases, with 16 bases between. This CDR3 has 15 amino acids. The CDR3 loop is CASSPGTGGTGELFF. In DNA, the CDR3 is TGTGCCAGCAGTCCTGGGACTGGGGGGACCGGGGAGCTGTTTTTT.

The chain couples TRBV5-6 to TRBJ2-7; 7 nucleotides align to TRBD2. V dropped 4 bases and J dropped 4; count of bases not matched to a gene: 17. Germline V gene lookup returns CDR1 SGHDT and CDR2 YYEEEE. The CDR3 has 17 residues. CDR3 DNA sequence: TGTGCCAGCAGCGGGGTTAGAGGAGCGGGGAAGGCTTACGAGCAGTACTTC. Translated: CASSGVRGAGKAYEQYF.

This sequence joins TRBV27 and TRBJ2-6; tentative D call: TRBD1 (6 bases). There are 16 residues in the CDR3. Germline V gene sequence: CDR1 MNHEY, CDR2 SMNVEV (reference sequence). V lost 2 bases and J lost 2, with 10 bases in between. The CDR3 here is CASSLLTGTGANVLTF. The CDR3 DNA is TGTGCCAGCAGTTTACTTACAGGGACTGGGGCCAACGTCCTGACTTTC.

The rearrangement joins TRBV7-7 to TRBJ2-2; TRBD2 is a possible D gene (5 bases). This CDR3 has 13 amino acids. Trimming cost V 5 bases and J 7 bases, with 11 bases left between them. The germline gives CDR1 SSHAT, CDR2 FNYEAQ (reference sequence). The CDR3, as DNA: TGTGCCAGCAGCCCCGGCGGAGGCGGGGAGCTGTTTTTT. It is translated as CASSPGGGGELFF.

The chain combines TRBV6-6 with TRBJ1-3; 7 nucleotides agree with TRBD1. J lost 3 bases, V lost 6 bases, and 11 bases had no gene match. Germline loops: CDR1 MNHNY, CDR2 SVGAGI (reference sequence). This CDR3 is built from 16 residues. CDR3 DNA: TGTGCCAGCAGAAGAAACAGGGGTCTGGGTGGAAACACCATATATTTT. Amino acid sequence: CASRRNRGLGGNTIYF.

This clone occurred once. The chain carries TRBV6-2 or TRBV6-3 and TRBJ2-7; 8 nucleotides align to TRBD2. CDR1 and CDR2 (germline): MNHEY, SVGEGT. The V gene end was trimmed by 5 bases and the J gene end by 4 bases; junction bases not matched to a gene: 4. This CDR3 contains 13 residues. The CDR3 region has the DNA TGTGCCAGCAGTCGGGGGGGATCGTACGAGCAGTACTTC. This translates into CASSRGGSYEQYF.

This clone was observed a handful of times. The chain links TRBV7-9 to TRBJ1-2, with TRBD1 matching 7 bases. Germline trimming cut 4 bases from V and 6 bases from J; bases unmatched to any gene: 8. The CDR3 covers 14 residues. Germline values: CDR1 SEHNR, CDR2 FQNEAQ (reference sequence). The CDR3 is CASSSLQGNHGYTF. The DNA for the CDR3 is TGTGCCAGCAGCTCATTACAGGGGAACCATGGCTACACCTTC. The full variable domain, completed using reference TRBV7-9 and TRBJ1-2, is DTGVSQNPRHKITKRGQNVTFRCDPISEHNRLYWYRQTLGQGPEFLTYFQNEAQLEKSRLLSDRFSAERPKGSFSTLEIQRTEQGDSAMYLCASSSLQGNHGYTFGSGTRLTVV.

The chain employs TRBV24-1 and TRBJ2-2; no reliable D call. CDR3 length: 11 amino acids. The V end lost 5 bases, the J end lost 7 bases, and 4 bases lay between the germline ends. CDR1 is KGHDR and CDR2 is SFDVKD in the germline V gene. CDR3 residues: CATSAGGELFF. Written as DNA, the CDR3 is TGTGCCACCAGTGCCGGCGGGGAGCTGTTTTTT.

This chain joins TRBV30 and TRBJ2-3, with TRBD1 as a possible D gene (6 bases). The CDR3 is 15 residues long. Trimming stripped 4 bases from V and 0 bases from J, with 14 bases between. The germline gives CDR1 GTSNPN, CDR2 SVGIG (reference sequence). CDR3: CAWNTGQLSTDTQYF. The CDR3 region has the DNA TGTGCCTGGAATACGGGACAATTGAGCACAGATACGCAGTATTTT.

V gene TRBV23-1 combines with J gene TRBJ1-1; 9 positions match TRBD1. TRBV23-1 is sorted into the ORF group, with uncertain function. The ends lost 7 bases at V and 5 bases at J; junction bases unmatched: 20. The CDR3 contains 18 residues. The CDR3 is CASIPRPGTGSRGTEAFF. CDR3 nucleotides: TGCGCCAGCATCCCCCGACCAGGGACAGGGTCTAGAGGGACTGAAGCTTTCTTT.

This clone was seen a single time. The chain recombines TRBV12-3 or TRBV12-4 with TRBJ1-2; D is uncertain. Trimming cost V 3 bases and J 0 bases, with 5 bases left between them. The CDR3 sequence is 13 residues long. The CDR3: CASSLSSNYGYTF. DNA for the CDR3: TGTGCCAGCAGTTTGAGTTCTAACTATGGCTACACCTTC.

Concerning this clone itself: Different DNA sequences within this sample yield the same CDR3. J is TRBJ2-1 and V is TRBV7-9; 8 bases line up with TRBD2. Trimming at V came to 5 bases and at J to 9 bases, leaving 3 bases not matched to a gene. The CDR3 spans 12 residues. The germline V gene encodes CDR1 SEHNR and CDR2 FQNEAQ (reference sequence). The CDR3 DNA reads as TGTGCCAGCAGCCCCGGGGGGGGTGAGCAGTTCTTC. It translates to CASSPGGGEQFF.

This clone was observed once. J is TRBJ2-1 and V is TRBV12-3 or TRBV12-4; D gene ambiguous. V lost 5 bases, J lost 9 bases, and 14 bases lay in between. There are 13 residues in the CDR3. CDR3 coding DNA: TGTGCCAGCAGTACCTCTTGGAGTAGTGAGCAGTTCTTC. It is translated as CASSTSWSSEQFF.